This TCR beta chain was sequenced for a study of T-cell memory formation after mild COVID-19. Study-level background: TCR clusters were mostly confined to one donor each.

This CDR3 spans 16 amino acids. Trimming removed 0 bases from V and 1 base from J, with 12 bases in between. Germline CDR1 reads MNHEY; CDR2 reads SVGAGI. Regarding the study as a whole: Those CD4+ clones that contracted were mainly in CM and EM (CD8+ ones in EMRA).

This clonotype came up a few times. Antigen specificity is unknown. Amplification by 5'RACE using constant-segment primers produced TCR alpha and TCR beta cDNA libraries that carried sample barcodes and UMIs. One entry per CDR3 protein, called by TCRdb with MiXCR from the 5' RACE reads. The profile shows about 260,000 distinct CDR3 sequences, about 16% of them singletons. The rearrangement links TRBV6-5 to TRBJ2-5, with D perhaps given as TRBD1 or TRBD2 (7 bases each). Sequencing was done on a sample of PBMCs or a T cell subset sorted from them (not recorded which). This sequence originates from a man between 18 and 35 years old who had mild COVID-19 (a few samples of this study predate the infection). Cell type and time point are not known. The CDR3 protein is CASSYSAGGVQETQYF. As DNA, the CDR3 is TGTGCCAGCAGTTACTCAGCAGGGGGGGTCCAAGAGACCCAGTACTTC.